The 13 T cell receptor beta chains reported below all come from one sample, sequenced in a study of neoadjuvant anti-PD-1 for oral cavity cancer. Time point indicated: after neoadjuvant nivolumab, at surgical resection. Data came from immunoSEQ multiplex PCR; TCRdb stores just in-frame clones and leaves some out. The profile shows 35,000 to 50,000 clones, approximately 80% of them singletons. The starting material was PBMCs, obtained after nivolumab (anti-PD-1) treatment. The receptors were gathered from a person aged 35 to 85 with oral cavity squamous cell carcinoma.

About this clone itself: Other DNA sequences from this sample encode an identical CDR3 as well. The chain couples TRBV6-1 to TRBJ1-5, with D uncertain. Trimming removed 11 bases from V and 3 bases from J, with 17 bases in between. CDR1 MNHNS and CDR2 SASEGT come from the germline V gene. CDR3 size: 14 residues. The CDR3 DNA reads as TGTGCCGCAAGGAGGGCAGGTATCAATCAGCCCCAGCATTTT. This gives the protein CAARRAGINQPQHF.

The chain uses TRBV19 and TRBJ2-7; D possibly corresponds to TRBD1 (5 bases). The germline V gene has CDR1 LNHDA and CDR2 SQIVND (reference sequence). Trimming left V 10 bases short and J 2 bases short, with 12 bases between. The CDR3 runs to 12 residues. The CDR3: CATGGAAYEQYF. In DNA, the CDR3 is TGTGCCACCGGTGGGGCAGCCTACGAGCAGTACTTC.

The rearrangement uses TRBV5-1 and TRBJ2-5; 9 positions agree with TRBD1. CDR1 SGHRS and CDR2 YFSETQ come from the germline V gene. Trimming at V came to 3 bases and at J to 1 base, leaving 4 bases not matched to a gene. The CDR3 loop spans 15 amino acids. The CDR3 protein is CASSYGQGLQETQYF. In nucleotides, the CDR3 is TGCGCCAGCAGCTACGGACAGGGGCTCCAAGAGACCCAGTACTTC.

J is TRBJ2-3 and V is TRBV11-3; 10 bases agree with TRBD1. The CDR3 covers 14 residues. The ends lost 6 bases at V and 2 bases at J; junction bases unmatched: 2. CDR1 and CDR2 from the germline V gene are SGHNT and YENEEA. Written as DNA, the CDR3 is TGTGCCAGCAGGGGACAGGGGAACACAGATACGCAGTATTTT. Protein sequence: CASRGQGNTDTQYF.

This clone came up a few times. The V call is TRBV2, the J call TRBJ2-2; D possibly corresponds to TRBD1 (5 bases). The CDR3 runs to 15 residues. V was trimmed by 2 bases and J by 2 bases, leaving 9 bases between them. Germline values: CDR1 SNHLY, CDR2 FYNNEI. The chain's CDR3 is CASSELGANTGELFF. In DNA form, the CDR3 reads TGTGCCAGCAGTGAACTAGGGGCTAACACCGGGGAGCTGTTTTTT.

The rearrangement joins TRBV5-6 to TRBJ2-7, with 8 nucleotides matching TRBD1. The CDR3 contains 14 residues. With V trimmed by 4 bases and J by 3 bases, 6 bases remained unmatched. In germline, CDR1 is SGHDT, CDR2 YYEEEE. The CDR3 coding sequence is TGTGCCAGCAGCGGTCAGGGGGCCGGCTACGAGCAGTACTTC. It encodes CASSGQGAGYEQYF.

The rearrangement uses TRBV19 and TRBJ2-2; TRBD1 aligns across 12 bases. The germline CDR1 and CDR2 sequences are LNHDA and SQIVND (reference sequence). The length of the CDR3 is 16 residues. Trimming took 5 bases from V and 8 from J; bases not matched to a gene: 9. The CDR3 coding sequence is TGTGCCAGTAGTGTCGGGGGACAGGGGGCGCAAGGGGAGCTGTTTTTT. Its translation: CASSVGGQGAQGELFF.

The gene calls are TRBV21-1 and TRBJ1-1. TRBV21-1 is marked as a pseudogene. The CDR3 consists of 14 residues. The CDR3 DNA is TGTGCCAGCACCATCCCACGACAAGAGGCCGAAGCTTTCTTT. Encoded protein: CASTIPRQEAEAFF.

The rearrangement uses TRBV11-3 and TRBJ2-3; D gene unclear. Germline V gene data show CDR1 as SGHNT and CDR2 as YENEEA. The CDR3 extends over 17 amino acids. Trimming removed 5 bases at V and 0 bases at J, with 18 bases between. CDR3: CASSPSMGLGSTDTQYF. CDR3 in DNA: TGTGCCAGCAGCCCTTCGATGGGATTGGGGAGCACAGATACGCAGTATTTT.

The genes are TRBV11-1 and TRBJ1-1; perhaps TRBD1 as D (6 bases). This CDR3 spans 14 amino acids. Germline values: CDR1 SGHAT, CDR2 FQDESV (reference sequence). Trimming cost V 2 bases and J 4 bases, with 11 bases left between them. CDR3 loop: CASSLIRGATEAFF. CDR3 in DNA: TGTGCCAGCAGCTTAATCCGGGGGGCCACTGAAGCTTTCTTT.

This rearrangement joins TRBV19 to TRBJ1-5, with D possibly matching TRBD1 (5 bases). Germline values: CDR1 LNHDA, CDR2 SQIVND (reference sequence). The length of the CDR3 is 12 residues. The V gene lost 11 bases and the J gene lost 2 bases, with 10 bases spanning the gap. The CDR3 region is CAGREGNQPQHF. The CDR3 DNA is TGTGCCGGCAGGGAAGGCAATCAGCCCCAGCATTTT. Based on the CDR3 plus reference TRBV19 and TRBJ1-5, the full variable domain is DGGITQSPKYLFRKEGQNVTLSCEQNLNHDAMYWYRQDPGQGLRLIYYSQIVNDFQKGDIAEGYSVSREKKESFPLTVTSAQKNPTAFYLCAGREGNQPQHFGDGTRLSIL.

The chain employs TRBV19 and TRBJ1-6; D remains ambiguous. Germline CDR1 is LNHDA and CDR2 is SQIVND (reference sequence). The V and J ends lost 7 bases and 7 bases respectively, with 11 bases between them. The CDR3 is 13 residues long. The CDR3 spells CASTPNSNSPLHF. The DNA for the CDR3 is TGTGCCAGTACCCCGAACTCAAATTCACCCCTCCACTTT.

This chain links TRBV7-2 with TRBJ1-2; perhaps TRBD1 as D (6 bases). CDR1 is SGHTA, CDR2 FQGNSA, per germline. Trimming removed 8 bases from V and 8 bases from J, with 18 bases in between. This CDR3 is 13 amino acids long. The DNA for the CDR3 is TGTGCCAGCCTTTCTCCCCCGGGACAAGGCTACACCTTC. It is translated as CASLSPPGQGYTF.